The 19 T cell receptor beta chains given below trace back to one sample, sequenced in a study of cytomegalovirus exposure and HLA in healthy donors (dated by TCRdb to 2016 to 2017). Library preparation was by the immunoSEQ multiplex PCR assay. TCRdb stores this immuneACCESS table with in-frame sequences only. Part of the clones is absent; in the studies checked, under half of the shortfall reflects unresolved V genes, and no reason is known for the rest. This sample has 190,000 or so clones in its table, and around 81% of those were observed once. Approximately 2.9% of the sample is taken by the ten largest. Sequenced input: PBMCs. The source is a woman aged 18-29 years in good health and CMV-seropositive.

The chain combines TRBV7-9 with TRBJ2-1; TRBD1 agrees at 8 bases. Trimming at V came to 5 bases and at J to 5 bases, leaving 8 bases not matched to a gene. This CDR3 spans 15 amino acids. Germline V lookup: CDR1 SEHNR, CDR2 FQNEAQ (reference sequence). The CDR3 DNA follows: TGTGCCAGCAGCCCATCCCAGGGGGCTCACAATGAGCAGTTCTTC. It specifies CASSPSQGAHNEQFF.

V and J are TRBV10-1 and TRBJ1-2; 8 bases align to TRBD1. The V segment lost 7 bases and the J segment 1 base; nucleotides outside the gene matches: 20. The CDR3 is 19 residues long. In germline, CDR1 is WNHNN, CDR2 SYGVQD (reference sequence). The CDR3 sequence: CASILYATGVSYDNYGYTF. The CDR3 nucleotides are TGCGCCAGCATCCTTTATGCGACAGGGGTCTCCTACGATAACTATGGCTACACCTTC.

The CDR3 bases are TGTGCCAGCAATATCGTGGCGACAGGGGGTTATGGCTACACCTTC. This gives the protein CASNIVATGGYGYTF. V gene TRBV6-6 combines with J gene TRBJ1-2; 9 positions agree with TRBD1. The V gene's germline CDR1 is MNHNY and CDR2 SVGAGI (reference sequence). V trimming: 7 bases; J trimming: 5 bases; junction bases outside the gene matches: 11. This CDR3 is 15 amino acids long.

This clone has a handful of counts. The genes are TRBV2 and TRBJ1-2; D possibly corresponds to TRBD1 (5 bases). Trimming stripped 7 bases from V and 1 base from J, with 13 bases between. The CDR3 covers 14 residues. Per germline, CDR1 SNHLY and CDR2 FYNNEI. The CDR3 nucleotides are TGTGCCAGCACCCTGGGGGGGAATAACTATGGCTACACCTTC. It codes for CASTLGGNNYGYTF.

This clone was recorded once. The V and J genes are TRBV5-1 and TRBJ2-1; D is undetermined. Germline V lookup: CDR1 SGHRS, CDR2 YFSETQ. This CDR3 has 13 residues. With 3 bases removed from V and 4 bases from J, the gap between germline ends came to 8 bases. The CDR3 DNA reads as TGCGCCAGCAGCTCGACTGGATACAATGAGCAGTTCTTC. It specifies CASSSTGYNEQFF.

This clone was seen many times. The gene calls are TRBV10-3 and TRBJ2-3; perhaps TRBD2 as D (7 bases). The CDR3 loop spans 14 amino acids. The V end was cut by 3 bases, the J end by 1 base, with 8 bases between. CDR1 and CDR2 (germline): ENHRY, SYGVKD. The CDR3 DNA sequence: TGTGCCATCAGTGAAGGGGGGGGCACAGATACGCAGTATTTT. Translation: CAISEGGGTDTQYF.

This clone was picked up many times. The rearrangement joins TRBV5-1 to TRBJ1-2, with TRBD1 matching 7 bases. CDR1 SGHRS and CDR2 YFSETQ come from the germline V gene. The CDR3 covers 14 residues. The V and J ends lost 4 bases and 3 bases, in that order; junction bases with no gene match: 6. CDR3 nucleotide sequence: TGCGCCAGCAGCGGAGGAACAGGGGACTATGGCTACACCTTC. This codes for CASSGGTGDYGYTF.

The chain combines TRBV13 with TRBJ2-5, with 8 bases lining up with TRBD1. Trimming took 5 bases from V and 4 from J; bases not matched to a gene: 3. Germline V gives CDR1 PRHDT, CDR2 FYEKMQ (reference sequence). The CDR3 is 13 amino acids. In DNA form, the CDR3 reads TGTGCCAGCAGCAAAGGACAGGGAGAGACCCAGTACTTC. This sequence encodes CASSKGQGETQYF.

This sequence joins TRBV7-9 and TRBJ1-2, with 11 bases matching TRBD1. Trimming took 6 bases from V and 4 from J; bases not matched to a gene: 10. This CDR3 is built from 16 residues. In germline, CDR1 is SEHNR, CDR2 FQNEAQ (reference sequence). CDR3 sequence (DNA): TGTGCCAGCAGTTCGACCCGGGACAGGGGGTCCTATGGCTACACCTTC. Translated: CASSSTRDRGSYGYTF. Full variable domain (remainder filled in from reference TRBV7-9 and TRBJ1-2): DTGVSQNPRHKITKRGQNVTFRCDPISEHNRLYWYRQTLGQGPEFLTYFQNEAQLEKSRLLSDRFSAERPKGSFSTLEIQRTEQGDSAMYLCASSSTRDRGSYGYTFGSGTRLTVV.

This rearrangement joins TRBV19 to TRBJ2-6; D is perhaps TRBD1 (6 bases). This CDR3 has 16 residues. V was cut by 7 bases and J by 0 bases, with 13 bases left in between. CDR1 is LNHDA, CDR2 SQIVND, per germline (reference sequence). The CDR3 here is CASTPRGSSGANVLTF. The DNA of the CDR3 is TGTGCCAGTACCCCCAGGGGCTCCTCTGGGGCCAACGTCCTGACTTTC. Variable domain in full (rest from reference TRBV19 and TRBJ2-6): DGGITQSPKYLFRKEGQNVTLSCEQNLNHDAMYWYRQDPGQGLRLIYYSQIVNDFQKGDIAEGYSVSREKKESFPLTVTSAQKNPTAFYLCASTPRGSSGANVLTFGAGSRLTVL.

This clone occurred once. The genes are TRBV5-4 and TRBJ1-6; D is uncertain. V was clipped by 7 bases and J by 7 bases, with 15 bases between them. The CDR3 runs to 14 residues. CDR1 is SGHNT and CDR2 is YYREEE in the germline V gene (reference sequence). For the CDR3, the DNA is TGTGCCAGCGCGAATGGACTGGAGAATTCACCCCTCCACTTT. This encodes CASANGLENSPLHF.

Regarding this clone: The same CDR3 arises from other DNA sequences in this sample as well. The rearrangement uses TRBV7-3 and TRBJ1-1, with TRBD1 identical over 9 bases. Germline V gives CDR1 SGHTA, CDR2 FQGTGA. With 0 bases clipped from V and 2 bases from J, the junction kept 1 base outside the gene matches. The CDR3 is 15 amino acids. CDR3 in amino acids: CASSLTGQGNTEAFF. CDR3 DNA: TGTGCCAGCAGCTTAACGGGACAGGGTAACACTGAAGCTTTCTTT.

The chain combines TRBV7-3 with TRBJ2-3, with 11 bases that match TRBD2. The trim removed 5 bases at V and 2 bases at J, leaving 3 bases unmatched. The CDR3 loop spans 15 amino acids. CDR1 is SGHTA, CDR2 FQGTGA, per germline. The CDR3 sequence is CASSMTSGVTDTQYF. The DNA for the CDR3 is TGTGCCAGCAGCATGACTAGCGGGGTCACAGATACGCAGTATTTT.

V gene TRBV5-1 combines with J gene TRBJ2-3; D perhaps matches TRBD2 (6 bases). The CDR3 consists of 14 residues. Germline lookup yields CDR1 SGHRS and CDR2 YFSETQ. With 3 bases removed from V and 5 bases from J, the gap between germline ends came to 13 bases. The CDR3 sequence: CASSSGTGVDTQYF. The CDR3 DNA sequence: TGCGCCAGCAGCTCCGGGACGGGGGTAGATACGCAGTATTTT.

The chain links TRBV13 to TRBJ2-7, with 7 positions matching TRBD2. The junction had 5 bases not matched to a gene; V was cut back by 0 bases and J by 3 bases. Germline values: CDR1 PRHDT, CDR2 FYEKMQ (reference sequence). The CDR3 length is 15 residues. The CDR3 loop is CASSLGGGTNYEQYF. The CDR3 DNA sequence: TGTGCCAGCAGCTTAGGGGGCGGGACTAACTACGAGCAGTACTTC.

The gene calls are TRBV10-3 and TRBJ2-3, with TRBD1 matching 9 bases. CDR1 is ENHRY, CDR2 SYGVKD, per germline. The CDR3 is made up of 15 amino acids. V lost 10 bases to trimming and J lost 0 bases; unmatched junction nucleotides: 8. Here the CDR3 reads CATDRGGGSTDTQYF. The DNA of the CDR3 is TGTGCCACGGACAGGGGAGGTGGGAGCACAGATACGCAGTATTTT.

The chain links TRBV4-2 to TRBJ1-2; D unclear. With 4 bases removed from V and 6 bases from J, the gap between germline ends came to 9 bases. The CDR3 is 12 amino acids. Germline CDR1 reads LGHNA; CDR2 reads YNFKEQ. Here the CDR3 DNA reads TGTGCCAGCAGCCGAAACTCGGATGGCTACACCTTC. Its translation: CASSRNSDGYTF.

This chain connects TRBV14 to TRBJ2-7, with 7 bases that match TRBD1. V shed 3 bases and J 0 bases; nucleotides not matched to a gene: 2. The V gene's germline CDR1 is SGHDN and CDR2 FVKESK. This CDR3 is 14 amino acids long. The CDR3 spells CASSHRGSSYEQYF. For the CDR3, the DNA is TGTGCCAGCAGCCACAGGGGGAGCTCCTACGAGCAGTACTTC.

This chain links TRBV2 with TRBJ1-5, with no clear D. Trimming took 5 bases from V and 7 from J, leaving 12 bases between them. The CDR3 totals 13 residues. Germline loops: CDR1 SNHLY, CDR2 FYNNEI. The CDR3 DNA follows: TGTGCCAGCAGTAAGGGTACGGGACAGCCCCAGCATTTT. It is translated as CASSKGTGQPQHF.